The 24 T cell receptor beta chains presented below share a single source sample, sequenced in a study of blood T cells in healthy people across ages. The second PCR ran about 6 to 12 cycles with a sample-barcoded 5' primer and J-beta primers. TCRdb independently ran MiXCR on the 5' RACE reads; one entry per CDR3 protein. The sample has fewer than 900,000 distinct CDR3 sequences, around half seen once. Specimen: blood. The receptors were gathered from a woman aged 60-75 years in good health.

The V and J genes are TRBV7-3 and TRBJ2-5; 15 nucleotides line up with TRBD2. The better agreement between TRBJ2-1 and the DNA end casts doubt on the J call. This CDR3 has 17 amino acids. Germline V gives CDR1 SGHTA, CDR2 FQGTGA. CDR3 loop: CASSPGTSGRYQETQFF. The CDR3 DNA reads TGTGCCAGCAGCCCCGGGACTAGCGGGAGGTACCAAGAGACCCAGTTCTTC.

The chain combines TRBV20-1 with TRBJ2-4, with TRBD2 identical over 9 bases. The germline gives CDR1 DFQATT, CDR2 SNEGSKA (reference sequence). J gave up 0 bases and V 4 bases, and 19 bases lay outside the gene matches. The CDR3 extends over 20 amino acids. The CDR3 reads CSATNPWGLAGLLAKNIQYF. CDR3 coding DNA: TGCAGTGCTACCAACCCCTGGGGTCTAGCGGGGCTACTAGCCAAAAACATTCAGTACTTC.

The rearrangement links TRBV9 to TRBJ1-2; 9 bases map to TRBD1. The CDR3 contains 17 residues. V gave up 3 bases and J gave up 2 bases; unmatched junction bases: 11. Germline values: CDR1 SGDLS, CDR2 YYNGEE. In DNA, the CDR3 is TGTGCCAGCAGCGCGGCCCCTCGACAGGGGGTGAACTATGGCTACACCTTC. Translated, it gives CASSAAPRQGVNYGYTF.

J is TRBJ2-1 and V is TRBV12-3 or TRBV12-4; the D is unclear. The CDR3 is made up of 15 amino acids. V lost 6 bases and J lost 0, with 12 bases in between. The CDR3 region has the DNA TGTGCCAGCAGGCTTCTAGATTTCTCCTACAATGAGCAGTTCTTC. This codes for CASRLLDFSYNEQFF.

The chain combines TRBV6-2 or TRBV6-3 with TRBJ2-1, with TRBD2 matching 11 bases. The CDR3 contains 16 residues. Trimming at V came to 2 bases and at J to 5 bases, leaving 5 bases not matched to a gene. Germline V gene sequence: CDR1 MNHEY, CDR2 SVGEGT. The CDR3 loop is CASSYVAGGRNNEQFF. The CDR3 DNA reads TGTGCCAGCAGTTACGTAGCGGGAGGGAGGAACAATGAGCAGTTCTTC.

The J gene is TRBJ2-7, the V gene TRBV20-1; D perhaps matches TRBD2 (5 bases). The V end was cut by 2 bases, the J end by 7 bases, with 21 bases between. CDR3 length: 15 residues. Germline values: CDR1 DFQATT, CDR2 SNEGSKA (reference sequence). In DNA, the CDR3 is TGCAGTGCTAGAACACTAGGGTTAAACTACAATGAGCAGTACTTC. Translating it yields CSARTLGLNYNEQYF.

This clonotype was counted only a few times. The chain joins TRBV6-6 to TRBJ1-4; 7 bases map to TRBD1. The CDR3 contains 15 residues. V trimming: 6 bases; J trimming: 0 bases; junction bases outside the gene matches: 4. Germline values: CDR1 MNHNY, CDR2 SVGAGI (reference sequence). The CDR3 here is CASRSDRATNEKLFF. CDR3 bases: TGTGCCAGCAGGTCCGACAGGGCAACTAATGAAAAACTGTTTTTT.

This clonotype was observed a handful of times. The chain couples TRBV28 to TRBJ2-7; tentative D call: TRBD2 (7 bases). The V end lost 7 bases, the J end lost 5 bases, and 18 bases lay between the germline ends. CDR3 length: 14 residues. The germline gives CDR1 MDHEN, CDR2 SYDVKM. CDR3 DNA sequence: TGTGCCAGCAACGGGGGAGGGGGGCCTAACGAGCAGTACTTC. The encoded protein is CASNGGGGPNEQYF.

This clonotype was detected only a few times. The chain employs TRBV10-3 and TRBJ2-1; 12 positions match TRBD2. Per germline, CDR1 ENHRY and CDR2 SYGVKD. The trim removed 2 bases at V and 4 bases at J, leaving 3 bases unmatched. The CDR3 has 16 amino acids. The CDR3 coding sequence is TGTGCCATCAGTGAGGCGACTAGCGGGAGATACAATGAGCAGTTCTTC. As protein: CAISEATSGRYNEQFF.

This clonotype turned up a few times. The CDR3 reads CSARDRVQETQYF. CDR3 nucleotide sequence: TGCAGTGCTAGGGACAGGGTCCAAGAGACCCAGTACTTC. This chain uses TRBV20-1 with TRBJ2-5; TRBD1 matches 8 bases. The CDR3 runs to 13 residues. Germline values: CDR1 DFQATT, CDR2 SNEGSKA (reference sequence). Trimming cost V 3 bases and J 1 base; bases outside gene matches: 1.

There are many counts of this clonotype. The V gene is TRBV3-1, the J gene TRBJ2-7; 9 nucleotides agree with TRBD1. CDR1 is LGHDT, CDR2 YNNKEL, per germline (reference sequence). V dropped 7 bases and J dropped 2; count of bases not matched to a gene: 9. CDR3 length: 15 residues. The CDR3, as DNA: TGTGCCAGCACCCTCCGGGACAGGGCCCCCTACGAGCAGTACTTC. This encodes CASTLRDRAPYEQYF.

This clonotype was recorded a few times. The chain is built from TRBV10-3 and TRBJ2-1, with TRBD2 matching 9 bases. Trimming removed 6 bases from V and 10 bases from J; junction bases left unmatched: 4. CDR3 length equals 12 residues. Germline V CDR1 and CDR2: ENHRY, SYGVKD. CDR3 residues: CAIRPAGGEQFF. CDR3 DNA sequence: TGTGCCATCAGACCAGCGGGAGGCGAGCAGTTCTTC.

V gene TRBV11-1 combines with J gene TRBJ2-7; no firm D call. V lost 0 bases, J lost 0 bases, and 12 bases lay in between. The V gene's germline CDR1 is SGHAT and CDR2 FQDESV (reference sequence). The CDR3 has 16 residues. The CDR3 loop reads CASSLATLGYSYEQYF. The CDR3 DNA follows: TGTGCCAGCAGCTTAGCCACCCTAGGGTACTCCTACGAGCAGTACTTC.

The chain combines TRBV5-1 with TRBJ2-1; 8 nucleotides agree with TRBD2. This CDR3 comprises 13 residues. Trimming at V came to 7 bases and at J to 8 bases, leaving 8 bases not matched to a gene. Germline V CDR1 and CDR2: SGHRS, YFSETQ. The CDR3 DNA follows: TGCGCCAGCTGGACTAGCCCTGGGGATGAGCAGTTCTTC. Translated, it gives CASWTSPGDEQFF.

This clonotype has only a few counts. This sequence joins TRBV7-2 and TRBJ2-7; D is unclear. This CDR3 region has 14 residues. Germline V CDR1 and CDR2: SGHTA, FQGNSA. Trimming took 2 bases from V and 4 from J, leaving 12 bases between them. As DNA, the CDR3 is TGTGCCAGCAGCTTAATCAGTGTGGGGTACGAGCAGTACTTC. Encoded protein: CASSLISVGYEQYF.

The chain recombines TRBV20-1 with TRBJ1-6, with D possibly being TRBD1 (5 bases). Germline CDR1 is DFQATT and CDR2 is SNEGSKA (reference sequence). The CDR3 length is 13 residues. The V gene lost 5 bases and the J gene lost 8 bases, with 13 bases spanning the gap. Written as DNA, the CDR3 is TGCAGTGCTGCTCGGGACGAGGATTCACCCCTCCACTTT. Protein sequence: CSAARDEDSPLHF.

The chain recombines TRBV2 with TRBJ2-2; possibly TRBD1 or TRBD2 for D (6 bases each). Deletions cut 7 bases from V and 3 bases from J, with 9 bases between. The CDR3 consists of 13 residues. CDR1 is SNHLY and CDR2 is FYNNEI in the germline V gene. CDR3 in amino acids: CASKEGDTGELFF. The CDR3 DNA is TGTGCCAGCAAGGAGGGGGACACCGGGGAGCTGTTTTTT.

This sequence joins TRBV6-6 and TRBJ1-1, with D unresolved. CDR1 is MNHNY, CDR2 SVGAGI, per germline (reference sequence). This CDR3 contains 11 residues. Trimming shortened V by 2 bases and J by 8 bases, and 6 bases separated the two germline ends. The DNA for the CDR3 is TGTGCCAGCAGTTACGGGGAGGAAGCTTTCTTT. Protein product: CASSYGEEAFF.

V is TRBV20-1 and J is TRBJ2-2, with D tentatively TRBD1 or TRBD2 (5 bases each). V lost 6 bases and J lost 3, with 11 bases in between. In germline, CDR1 is DFQATT, CDR2 SNEGSKA (reference sequence). The CDR3 totals 13 residues. The CDR3 DNA is TGCAGTGCCCACGTGGGGGACACCGGGGAGCTGTTTTTT. Protein: CSAHVGDTGELFF.

This clonotype was counted only a few times. The chain carries TRBV7-6 and TRBJ1-1; 7 positions match TRBD1. J gave up 1 base and V 1 base, and 0 bases lay outside the gene matches. CDR3 length: 14 residues. Germline CDR1 is SGHVS and CDR2 is FNYEAQ. CDR3 residues: CASSLGTGNTEAFF. The CDR3 bases are TGTGCCAGCAGCTTAGGGACAGGGAACACTGAAGCTTTCTTT.

The rearrangement joins TRBV5-1 to TRBJ2-1; 7 bases fit TRBD1. CDR3 size: 13 residues. CDR1 SGHRS and CDR2 YFSETQ come from the germline V gene. The ends lost 4 bases at V and 9 bases at J; junction bases unmatched: 7. CDR3 loop: CASSTTGVGEQFF. In nucleotides, the CDR3 is TGCGCCAGCAGCACCACAGGGGTGGGTGAGCAGTTCTTC.

About this clonotype itself: It may be a read error: a sequence one base away is much more abundant. This chain links TRBV28 with TRBJ2-3, with D maybe TRBD2 (6 bases). The V end was cut by 7 bases, the J end by 5 bases, with 13 bases between. The CDR3 loop spans 13 amino acids. Germline V gene lookup returns CDR1 MDHEN and CDR2 SYDVKM. The CDR3 loop is CASNFPGVDTQYF. In DNA form, the CDR3 reads TGTGCCAGCAATTTCCCGGGGGTAGATACGCAGTATTTT.

The CDR3 loop reads CASSPLSGRNTGELFF. For the CDR3, the DNA is TGTGCCAGCTCACCACTTTCGGGAAGAAACACCGGGGAGCTGTTTTTT. The chain links TRBV18 to TRBJ2-2, with a possible D match to TRBD2 (5 bases). The CDR3 consists of 16 residues. V was shortened by 1 base and J by 2 bases, with 11 bases between the two germline ends. The germline gives CDR1 KGHSH, CDR2 LQKENI.

The chain combines TRBV29-1 with TRBJ2-7, with 9 bases that match TRBD1. The germline gives CDR1 SQVTM, CDR2 ANQGSEA. CDR3 size: 13 residues. V was clipped by 5 bases and J by 9 bases; unmatched bases: 11. For the CDR3, the DNA is TGCAGCGTTAGGGGACAGGGTCATGACGGGCAGTACTTC. Translated: CSVRGQGHDGQYF.